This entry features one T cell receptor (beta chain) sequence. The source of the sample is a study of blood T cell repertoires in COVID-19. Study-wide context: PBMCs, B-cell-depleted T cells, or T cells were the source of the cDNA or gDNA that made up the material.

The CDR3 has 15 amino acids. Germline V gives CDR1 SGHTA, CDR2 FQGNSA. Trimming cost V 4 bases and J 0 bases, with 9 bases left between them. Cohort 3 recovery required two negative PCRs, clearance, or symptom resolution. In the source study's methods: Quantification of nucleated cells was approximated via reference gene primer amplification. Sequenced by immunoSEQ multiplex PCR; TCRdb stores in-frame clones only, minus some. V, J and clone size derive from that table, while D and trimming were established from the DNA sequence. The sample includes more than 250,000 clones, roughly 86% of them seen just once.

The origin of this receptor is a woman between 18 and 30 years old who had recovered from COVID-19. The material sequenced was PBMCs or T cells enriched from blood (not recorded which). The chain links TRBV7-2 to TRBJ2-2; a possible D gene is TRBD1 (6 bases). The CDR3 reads CASSSTGSNTGELFF. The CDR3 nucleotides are TGTGCCAGCAGCTCTACAGGGTCGAACACCGGGGAGCTGTTTTTT.